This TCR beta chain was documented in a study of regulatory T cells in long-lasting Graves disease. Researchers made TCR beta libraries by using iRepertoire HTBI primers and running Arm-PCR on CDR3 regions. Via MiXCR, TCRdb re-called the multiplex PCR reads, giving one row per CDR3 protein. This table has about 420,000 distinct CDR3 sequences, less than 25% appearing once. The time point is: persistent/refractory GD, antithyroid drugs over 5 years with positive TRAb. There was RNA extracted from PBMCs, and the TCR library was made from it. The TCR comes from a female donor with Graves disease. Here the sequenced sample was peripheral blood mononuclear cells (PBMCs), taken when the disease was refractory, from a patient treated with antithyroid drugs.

The CDR3 DNA is TGTGCCACCAGCAGAGACGCTGGCGGAAACACTGAAGCTTTCTTT. Protein product: CATSRDAGGNTEAFF. The chain combines TRBV15 with TRBJ1-1, with D unclear. The ends were cut back, 0 bases at V and 2 bases at J, with 10 bases in the middle. This CDR3 spans 15 amino acids. CDR1 is LNHNV and CDR2 is YYDKDF in the germline V gene (reference sequence).